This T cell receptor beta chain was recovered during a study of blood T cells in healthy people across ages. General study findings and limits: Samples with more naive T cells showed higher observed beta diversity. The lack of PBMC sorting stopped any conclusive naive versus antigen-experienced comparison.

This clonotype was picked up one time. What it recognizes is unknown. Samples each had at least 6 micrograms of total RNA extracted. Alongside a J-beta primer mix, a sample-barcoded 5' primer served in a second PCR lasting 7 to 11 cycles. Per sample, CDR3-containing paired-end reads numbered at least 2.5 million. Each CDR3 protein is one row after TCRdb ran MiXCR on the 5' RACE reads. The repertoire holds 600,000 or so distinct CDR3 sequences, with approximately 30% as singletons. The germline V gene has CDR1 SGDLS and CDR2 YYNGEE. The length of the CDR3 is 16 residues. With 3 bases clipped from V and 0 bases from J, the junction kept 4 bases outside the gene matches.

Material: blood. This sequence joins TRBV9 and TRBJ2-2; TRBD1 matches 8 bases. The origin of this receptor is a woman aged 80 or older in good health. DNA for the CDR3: TGTGCCAGCAGCGCATCGACAGGGGCGAACACCGGGGAGCTGTTTTTT. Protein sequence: CASSASTGANTGELFF.